Listed below are T cell receptor beta chains from one sample, sequenced in a study of regulatory T cells in long-lasting Graves disease. TCRdb reprocessed the multiplex PCR reads via MiXCR and lists one record per CDR3 protein. The sample contains some 560,000 distinct CDR3 sequences, more than 15% of which appear only once. These same data were also listed under a study on T cells in Graves' hyperthyroidism and ophthalmopathy.

The sequenced sample was peripheral blood mononuclear cells (PBMCs), obtained at new diagnosis, from a patient treated with antithyroid drugs. The receptor source for this set is a woman aged 40-60 years with Graves disease. The CDR3 runs from the conserved cysteine through the conserved F or W. The D gene is left open where the match is weak. Clone size is stated in some rows and not others, as once, few, many or a class when expanded.

clone_size,j_call,v_call,d_call,cdr3_aa,cdr3_nt
many,TRBJ2-2,TRBV7-3,-,CASSLRGLNTGELFF,TGTGCCAGCAGCTTACGAGGTTTGAACACCGGGGAGCTGTTTTTT
-,TRBJ2-3,TRBV12-3/TRBV12-4,-,CAGSLGTDTQYF,TGTGCCGGCAGTTTAGGCACAGATACGCAGTATTTT
many,TRBJ2-5,TRBV7-9,-,CASSLVYAEFKETQYF,TGTGCCAGCAGCTTAGTATACGCGGAGTTTAAAGAGACCCAGTACTTC
many,TRBJ1-1,TRBV29-1,-,CSVEDPGNTEAFF,TGCAGCGTTGAAGATCCGGGGAACACTGAAGCTTTCTTT
many,TRBJ1-4,TRBV12-3/TRBV12-4,TRBD1,CASSRGQGAREKLFF,TGTGCCAGCAGTAGAGGACAGGGGGCGCGGGAAAAACTGTTTTTT
few,TRBJ2-6,TRBV7-8,-,CASSPGGGANVLTF,TGTGCCAGCAGCCCCGGTGGAGGGGCCAACGTCCTGACTTTC
-,TRBJ2-5,TRBV28,-,CASTQWGQARETQYF,TGTGCCAGCACCCAATGGGGGCAGGCTCGGGAGACCCAGTACTTC
many,TRBJ1-4,TRBV3-1,-,CASSQVTPRDEKLFF,TGTGCCAGCAGCCAAGTCACGCCGAGGGATGAAAAACTGTTTTTT
many,TRBJ1-1,TRBV5-1,-,CASSQQGSMNTEAFF,TGCGCCAGCAGCCAACAGGGTTCTATGAACACTGAAGCTTTCTTT
-,TRBJ2-5,TRBV30,TRBD1,CAWSHGQGLETQYF,TGTGCCTGGAGCCATGGACAGGGGTTGGAGACCCAGTACTTC
many,TRBJ2-1,TRBV11-2,TRBD2,CASRLGLAGASYNEQFF,TGTGCCAGCAGACTAGGACTAGCGGGGGCCTCCTACAATGAGCAGTTCTTC